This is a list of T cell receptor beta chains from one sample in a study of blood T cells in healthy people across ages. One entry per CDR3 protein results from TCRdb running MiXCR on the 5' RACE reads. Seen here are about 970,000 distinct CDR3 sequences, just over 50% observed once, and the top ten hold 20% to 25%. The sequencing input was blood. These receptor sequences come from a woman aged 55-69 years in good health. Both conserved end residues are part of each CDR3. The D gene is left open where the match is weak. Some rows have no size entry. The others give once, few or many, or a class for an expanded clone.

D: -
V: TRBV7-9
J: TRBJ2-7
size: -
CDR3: CASTNTRETYEQYF
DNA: TGTGCCAGCACCAATACCAGAGAGACCTACGAGCAGTACTTC

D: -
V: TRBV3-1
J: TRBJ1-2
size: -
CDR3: CASSQYDGSYTF
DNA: TGTGCCAGCAGCCAATACGACGGGAGCTACACCTTC

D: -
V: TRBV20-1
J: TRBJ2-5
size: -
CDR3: CSARGLTIQETQYF
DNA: TGCAGTGCTAGAGGGTTGACTATTCAAGAGACCCAGTACTTC

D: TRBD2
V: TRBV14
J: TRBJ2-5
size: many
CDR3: CASSGLAGQETQYF
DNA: TGTGCCAGCAGCGGACTAGCGGGACAAGAGACCCAGTACTTC

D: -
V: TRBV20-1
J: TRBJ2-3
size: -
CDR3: CSARPIITDTQYF
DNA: TGCAGTGCTAGGCCAATCATCACAGATACGCAGTATTTT

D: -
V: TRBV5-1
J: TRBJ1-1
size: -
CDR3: CASSPPQGYNTEAFF
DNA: TGCGCCAGCAGCCCCCCGCAGGGCTATAACACTGAAGCTTTCTTT

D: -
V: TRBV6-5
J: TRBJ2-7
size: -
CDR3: CASSPQSGNEQYF
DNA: TGTGCCAGCAGTCCCCAGAGCGGTAATGAGCAGTACTTC

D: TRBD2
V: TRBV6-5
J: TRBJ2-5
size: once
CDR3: CASSDSVREAQYF
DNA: TGTGCCAGCAGTGACTCTGTCCGGGAGGCCCAGTACTTC

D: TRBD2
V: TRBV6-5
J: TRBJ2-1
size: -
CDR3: CASSLSGGVGNEQFF
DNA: TGTGCCAGCAGTCTCTCGGGGGGGGTCGGCAATGAGCAGTTCTTC

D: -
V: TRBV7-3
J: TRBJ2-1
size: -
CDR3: CASSLTPQSSNEQFF
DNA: TGTGCCAGCAGCTTAACTCCACAGAGTAGTAATGAGCAGTTCTTC

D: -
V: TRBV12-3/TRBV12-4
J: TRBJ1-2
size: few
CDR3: CASSLLLIYGYTF
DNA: TGTGCCAGCAGTTTACTCCTGATCTATGGCTACACCTTC

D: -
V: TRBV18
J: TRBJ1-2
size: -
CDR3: CASSPSGAQFGYTF
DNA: TGTGCCAGCTCACCATCCGGGGCGCAGTTTGGCTACACCTTC

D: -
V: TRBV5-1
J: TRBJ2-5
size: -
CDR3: CATATQGQETQYF
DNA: TGCGCCACCGCTACCCAGGGTCAAGAGACCCAGTACTTC

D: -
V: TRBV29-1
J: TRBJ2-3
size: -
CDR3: CSLTQEFTDTQYF
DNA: TGCAGCCTCACCCAGGAGTTTACAGATACGCAGTATTTT

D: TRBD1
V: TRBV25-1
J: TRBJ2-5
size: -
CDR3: CASSRDRGWETQYF
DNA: TGTGCCAGCAGCCGGGACAGGGGTTGGGAGACCCAGTACTTC

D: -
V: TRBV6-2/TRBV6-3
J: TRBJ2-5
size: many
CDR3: CASSWPKQETQYF
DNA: TGTGCCAGCAGTTGGCCTAAGCAAGAGACCCAGTACTTC

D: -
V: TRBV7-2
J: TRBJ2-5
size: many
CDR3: CASSKERIQYF
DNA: TGTGCCAGCAGCAAGGAGCGAATCCAGTACTTC

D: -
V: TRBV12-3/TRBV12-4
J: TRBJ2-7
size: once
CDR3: CASSGAILYEQYF
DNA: TGTGCCAGCAGTGGGGCCATATTATACGAGCAGTACTTC

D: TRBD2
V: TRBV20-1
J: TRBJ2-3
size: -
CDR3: CSARALAGGYTDTQYF
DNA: TGCAGTGCTAGAGCTTTAGCGGGGGGCTACACAGATACGCAGTATTTT

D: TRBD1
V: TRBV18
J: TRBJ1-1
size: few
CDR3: CASSPPDRVNTEAFF
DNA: TGTGCCAGCTCACCACCGGACAGGGTAAACACTGAAGCTTTCTTT